This TCR beta chain was retrieved from a study of CD8+ T cells in alopecia areata. The wider study: A 6-month period off drug followed tofacitinib, which lasted 6 to 18 months.

Reverse transcription of extracted RNA yielded cDNA, which provided the sequencing template. This table comes from immunoSEQ multiplex PCR, and its TCRdb copy is limited to in-frame clones, with some not included. The top ten hold approximately 19% of the sample, which has about 150,000 clones, around 55% seen once. Sorting separated CD4+ and CD8+ T cells out of PBMCs. The clonotype originates from a human donor with alopecia areata. The sample in question was CD8+ T cells sorted from blood, obtained at week 0.

The CDR3: CASSYPQGGPQETQYF. For the CDR3, the DNA is TGTGCCAGCAGTTACCCGCAGGGAGGGCCCCAAGAGACCCAGTACTTC. The chain carries TRBV6-6 and TRBJ2-5; 7 bases line up with TRBD2. Germline CDR1 is MNHNY and CDR2 is SVGAGI (reference sequence). This CDR3 contains 16 residues. With V trimmed by 2 bases and J by 1 base, 7 bases remained unmatched.